This TCR beta chain was sequenced in a study of prognosis after radiotherapy for stage I lung cancer. The table lists this clonotype with a few counts. Its antigen is undetermined. The TCR beta CDR3 region was amplified from genomic DNA, with two rounds of multiplex PCR being used for the amplification. First-round PCR employed TRBV- and TRBJ-specific primers for each gene. MiXCR, run by TCRdb on the multiplex PCR reads, gives a single entry per CDR3 protein. Here the sample spans more than 15,000 distinct CDR3 sequences, 55% being singletons. Study-level results: Gene usage, both TRBV and TRBJ, reportedly differed between patients with metastases and patients without them.

CDR3 length equals 14 residues. CDR1 MDHEN and CDR2 SYDVKM come from the germline V gene. J gave up 5 bases and V 9 bases, and 8 bases lay outside the gene matches. This receptor was identified in a donor of 50 years or more with non-small cell lung cancer. The gene calls are TRBV28 and TRBJ2-7, with 12 positions matching TRBD2. Sequences were derived from PBMCs, sampled before or after stereotactic body radiation therapy (not recorded which). In DNA form, the CDR3 reads TGTGCCAGTCTAGCGGGAGGGCCGTGGAACGAGCAGTACTTC. Its translation: CASLAGGPWNEQYF.